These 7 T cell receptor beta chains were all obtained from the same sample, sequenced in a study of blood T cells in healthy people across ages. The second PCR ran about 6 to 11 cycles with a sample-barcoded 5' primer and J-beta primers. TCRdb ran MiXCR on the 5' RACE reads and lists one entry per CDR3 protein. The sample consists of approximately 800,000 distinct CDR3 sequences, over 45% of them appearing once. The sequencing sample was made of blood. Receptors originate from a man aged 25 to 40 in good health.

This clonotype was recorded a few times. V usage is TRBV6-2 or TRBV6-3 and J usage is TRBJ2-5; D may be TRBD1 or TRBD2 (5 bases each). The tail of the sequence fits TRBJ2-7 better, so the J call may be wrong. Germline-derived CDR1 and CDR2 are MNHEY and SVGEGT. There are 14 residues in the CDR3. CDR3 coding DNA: TGTGCCAGCAGTTACTCTGGGGGACGAATCGAGCAGTACTTC. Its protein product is CASSYSGGRIEQYF.

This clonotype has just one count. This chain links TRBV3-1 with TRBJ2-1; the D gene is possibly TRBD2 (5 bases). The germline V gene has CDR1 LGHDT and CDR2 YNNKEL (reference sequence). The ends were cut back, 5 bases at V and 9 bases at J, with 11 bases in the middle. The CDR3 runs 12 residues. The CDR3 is CASSKTEGEQFF. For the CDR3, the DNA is TGTGCCAGCAGCAAAACAGAGGGTGAGCAGTTCTTC.

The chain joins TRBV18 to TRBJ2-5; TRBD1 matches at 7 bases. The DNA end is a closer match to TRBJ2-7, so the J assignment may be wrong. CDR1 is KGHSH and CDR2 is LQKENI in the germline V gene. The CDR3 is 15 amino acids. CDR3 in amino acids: CASSPRDSIKYEQYF. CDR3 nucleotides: TGTGCCAGCTCACCCCGGGACAGCATAAAGTACGAGCAGTACTTC.

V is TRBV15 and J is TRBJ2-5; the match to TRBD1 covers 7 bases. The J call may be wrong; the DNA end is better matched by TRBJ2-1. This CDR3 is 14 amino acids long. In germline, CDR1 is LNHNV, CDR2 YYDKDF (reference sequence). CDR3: CANKRGQLQETQFF. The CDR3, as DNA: TGTGCCAACAAAAGGGGGCAGTTACAAGAGACCCAGTTCTTC.

The CDR3 nucleotides read TGTGCCGGCATCACCGGGACAGAGCAAGAGACCCAGTACTTC. This sequence encodes CAGITGTEQETQYF. The rearrangement joins TRBV21-1 to TRBJ2-5; the DNA was not used to check the table's D call, TRBD1. TRBV21-1 is labeled a pseudogene. There are 14 residues in the CDR3.

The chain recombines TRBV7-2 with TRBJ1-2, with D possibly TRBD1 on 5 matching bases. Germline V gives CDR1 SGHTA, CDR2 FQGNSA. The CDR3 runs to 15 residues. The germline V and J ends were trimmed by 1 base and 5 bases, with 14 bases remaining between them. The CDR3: CASSLGLGTSYGYTF. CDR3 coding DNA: TGTGCCAGCAGCTTAGGCTTGGGGACGTCGTATGGCTACACCTTC.

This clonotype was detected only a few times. The CDR3 sequence: CASIKGGSGYEQYF. DNA of the CDR3: TGTGCCAGCATTAAGGGTGGAAGTGGCTACGAGCAGTACTTC. The V and J genes are TRBV5-6 and TRBJ2-7, with no clear D. This CDR3 spans 14 amino acids. V was pared by 6 bases and J by 3 bases, with 16 bases between. The germline gives CDR1 SGHDT, CDR2 YYEEEE. The whole variable domain, remainder taken from reference TRBV5-6 and TRBJ2-7, is DAGVTQSPTHLIKTRGQQVTLRCSPKSGHDTVSWYQQALGQGPQFIFQYYEEEERQRGNFPDRFSGHQFPNYSSELNVNALLLGDSALYLCASIKGGSGYEQYFGPGTRLTVT.